Presented here are 19 T cell receptor beta chains from one specimen sequenced in a study of molecular identifiers for immune sequencing clone quantification. Each CDR3 protein gets one entry after TCRdb re-called the PCR reads with MiXCR. The sample yields about 640,000 distinct CDR3 sequences, 20% seen once. Sequenced input: naive CD8+ T cells from blood, with Jurkat cell RNA spiked in. As to subset: FACS-sorted CD8+CD4-CCR7+CD45RA+ naive T cells. The receptors shown here come from a human donor in good health. Some libraries in this study had Jurkat cell RNA spiked in.

J is TRBJ2-7 and V is TRBV9, with D perhaps being TRBD1 or TRBD2 (6 bases each). V lost 7 bases, J lost 5 bases, and 22 bases lay in between. Germline values: CDR1 SGDLS, CDR2 YYNGEE. The CDR3 totals 15 residues. CDR3 protein: CASEPGGGPRNEQYF. The CDR3 DNA is TGTGCCAGCGAGCCAGGAGGGGGGCCGAGGAACGAGCAGTACTTC.

This clonotype was counted between two and nine times. The chain combines TRBV19 with TRBJ2-5, with unresolved D. The length of the CDR3 is 12 residues. Trimming cost V 6 bases and J 7 bases, with 12 bases left between them. Germline lookup yields CDR1 LNHDA and CDR2 SQIVND (reference sequence). The DNA for the CDR3 is TGTGCCAGTAGCCCCGCAGTTGGGACCCAGTACTTC. Translating gives CASSPAVGTQYF.

Concerning this clonotype: This may stem from a read error, because a much larger clone lies one nucleotide away. The V call is TRBV5-6, the J call TRBJ1-4; TRBD1 might be the D (5 bases). The V gene's germline CDR1 is SGHDT and CDR2 YYEEEE. CDR3 length equals 13 residues. The CDR3 sequence: CAGSLRDGEKLFF. The DNA for the CDR3 is TGTGCCGGCAGCTTAAGGGACGGCGAAAAACTGTTTTTT.

This clonotype appeared a few times. The V and J genes are TRBV27 and TRBJ2-1, with a possible D match to TRBD1 (5 bases). V gave up 6 bases and J gave up 4 bases, with 19 bases separating them. The CDR3 spans 16 residues. Germline V gene sequence: CDR1 MNHEY, CDR2 SMNVEV (reference sequence). CDR3 protein: CASRPGIGVGYNEQFF. The CDR3 DNA is TGTGCCAGCAGACCAGGGATAGGGGTTGGATACAATGAGCAGTTCTTC.

With respect to this clonotype: It is likely a read error, because the conserved phenylalanine at the end of the CDR3 is missing. V is TRBV7-8 and J is TRBJ1-2; maybe TRBD1 (6 bases). V was trimmed by 5 bases and J by 4 bases, leaving 17 bases between them. The CDR3 length is 15 residues. Germline CDR1 SGHVS, CDR2 FQNEAQ. This CDR3 is CASSPLLGGVYGYTL. The DNA of the CDR3 is TGTGCCAGCAGCCCCCTTTTAGGGGGGGTCTATGGCTACACCTTA.

This clonotype was recorded at least ten times. The chain is built from TRBV4-2 and TRBJ2-3, with 9 bases that match TRBD1. Per germline, CDR1 LGHNA and CDR2 YNFKEQ. The V segment lost 2 bases and the J segment 3 bases; nucleotides outside the gene matches: 6. This CDR3 comprises 16 residues. The CDR3 sequence is CASSQIGQGTTDTQYF. The CDR3 DNA is TGTGCCAGCAGCCAAATAGGACAGGGGACAACAGATACGCAGTATTTT.

About this clonotype: Without the conserved terminal phenylalanine or tryptophan, this CDR3 likely stems from a read error. The rearrangement uses TRBV20-1 and TRBJ2-7; 7 nucleotides match TRBD2. The CDR3 spans 12 residues. Looked up from germline, CDR1 is DFQATT and CDR2 is SNEGSKA (reference sequence). V trimming: 1 base; J trimming: 5 bases; junction bases outside the gene matches: 2. The CDR3 here is CSARVSGDEQYS. For the CDR3, the DNA is TGCAGTGCTAGAGTGAGCGGGGACGAGCAGTACTCC.

This clonotype occurred many times. The chain carries TRBV19 and TRBJ1-4; D call uncertain. The CDR3 length is 14 residues. Germline V gene data show CDR1 as LNHDA and CDR2 as SQIVND (reference sequence). Trimming took off 5 bases at V and 6 bases at J, with 13 bases between the two ends. CDR3 nucleotide sequence: TGTGCCAGTAGTCCAGGCTACGCGCATGAAAAACTGTTTTTT. Protein: CASSPGYAHEKLFF.

This clonotype was observed at least ten times. The chain uses TRBV6-2 or TRBV6-3 and TRBJ2-5; D perhaps matches TRBD1 (6 bases). V lost 2 bases and J lost 2, with 9 bases in between. Germline values: CDR1 MNHEY, CDR2 SVGEGT. This CDR3 spans 14 amino acids. The CDR3 sequence is CASSYGTFQETQYF. CDR3 DNA: TGTGCCAGCAGTTACGGGACATTTCAAGAGACCCAGTACTTC.

This clonotype has a count of ten or more. The chain is built from TRBV4-3 and TRBJ2-1; D call uncertain. V was cut by 2 bases and J by 0 bases, with 2 bases left in between. The CDR3 extends over 13 amino acids. CDR1 LGHNA and CDR2 YSLEER come from the germline V gene. The CDR3 DNA sequence: TGCGCCAGCAGCCAATTCTCCTACAATGAGCAGTTCTTC. Its protein product is CASSQFSYNEQFF.

To note about this clonotype: A much more abundant neighbour one base away suggests this may be a read error. The chain joins TRBV4-3 to TRBJ2-5, with 8 bases identical to TRBD2. This CDR3 is built from 16 residues. In germline, CDR1 is LGHNA, CDR2 YSLEER. V dropped 1 base and J dropped 0; count of bases not matched to a gene: 4. This chain's CDR3 is CASSQGSSGHQETQYF. The CDR3 bases are TGCGCCAGCAGCCAAGGGTCTAGCGGGCACCAAGAGACCCAGTACTTC.

This clonotype showed up many times. The chain has TRBV25-1 and TRBJ2-3; a weak D match, TRBD2 (5 bases). Between the trimmed V and J ends, which lost 2 bases and 5 bases, there was a span of 11 bases. Germline V gene sequence: CDR1 MGHDK, CDR2 SYGVNS. The CDR3 consists of 14 residues. The CDR3 spells CASSERRVVDTQYF. CDR3 DNA: TGTGCCAGCAGTGAACGGCGGGTGGTAGATACGCAGTATTTT.

This clonotype showed up many times. The rearrangement joins TRBV28 to TRBJ1-5; D is unclear. The CDR3 extends over 14 amino acids. V lost 4 bases, J lost 2 bases, and 9 bases lay in between. Germline assignment: CDR1 MDHEN and CDR2 SYDVKM. CDR3: CASSSRVGNQPQHF. The DNA of the CDR3 is TGTGCCAGCAGTTCGCGGGTTGGCAATCAGCCCCAGCATTTT. Looking up the rest from reference TRBV28 and TRBJ1-5 gives the full variable domain: DVKVTQSSRYLVKRTGEKVFLECVQDMDHENMFWYRQDPGLGLRLIYFSYDVKMKEKGDIPEGYSVSREKKERFSLILESASTNQTSMYLCASSSRVGNQPQHFGDGTRLSIL.

This clonotype has at least ten counts. This chain joins TRBV5-1 and TRBJ2-3; 7 positions match TRBD2. The trim removed 4 bases at V and 0 bases at J, leaving 2 bases unmatched. CDR3 size: 14 residues. Germline CDR1 reads SGHRS; CDR2 reads YFSETQ. For the CDR3, the DNA is TGCGCCAGCAGCGGGGACTATAGCACAGATACGCAGTATTTT. It is translated as CASSGDYSTDTQYF.

A note on this clonotype: A much larger clone lies one base from this, so it may be a read error. The chain couples TRBV2 to TRBJ2-7; 10 bases map to TRBD1. The CDR3 extends over 15 amino acids. Germline V gives CDR1 SNHLY, CDR2 FYNNEI. The CDR3 loop is CASSERGTGVYEQCF. The CDR3 DNA reads as TGTGCCAGCAGTGAGCGGGGGACAGGGGTATACGAGCAGTGCTTC.

This clonotype was recorded at least ten times. J is TRBJ2-1 and V is TRBV7-3, with D possibly called TRBD1 or TRBD2 (5 bases each). CDR3 length: 13 residues. The V end was cut by 2 bases, the J end by 10 bases, with 12 bases between. Per the germline V gene, CDR1 is SGHTA and CDR2 is FQGTGA. CDR3 sequence reads: CASSLYGGEEQFF. The CDR3 coding sequence is TGTGCCAGCAGCTTATATGGGGGTGAAGAGCAGTTCTTC.

The V and J genes are TRBV19 and TRBJ1-2; maybe TRBD1 (6 bases). V was shortened by 4 bases and J by 8 bases, with 8 bases between the two germline ends. CDR3 size: 11 residues. Looked up from germline, CDR1 is LNHDA and CDR2 is SQIVND (reference sequence). This CDR3 is CASSTGVGYTF. CDR3 nucleotides: TGTGCCAGTAGTACAGGGGTCGGCTACACCTTC.

This clonotype was seen repeatedly, ten times or more. J is TRBJ2-1 and V is TRBV29-1; maybe TRBD2 (6 bases). The germline CDR1 and CDR2 sequences are SQVTM and ANQGSEA. V dropped 6 bases and J dropped 3 bases, with 24 bases sitting between them. This CDR3 region has 17 residues. The CDR3 DNA is TGCAGCGTCTACCACGAGGGAGGAACGGACGACTACAATGAGCAGTTCTTC. This translates into CSVYHEGGTDDYNEQFF.

As to this clonotype: A much larger clone sits a single nucleotide away, making a read error possible. Given the absence of the conserved phenylalanine or tryptophan at the CDR3 end, a read error is likely. The chain carries TRBV7-6 and TRBJ2-7, with D perhaps TRBD1 or TRBD2 (6 bases each). In germline, CDR1 is SGHVS, CDR2 FNYEAQ. CDR3 length equals 18 residues. V lost 0 bases to trimming and J lost 3 bases, with 21 bases between them. CDR3 in amino acids: CASSLAGAPGALSYEQYL. In DNA, the CDR3 is TGTGCCAGCAGCTTAGCAGGGGCCCCGGGGGCCTTAAGCTACGAGCAGTACCTC.